These 23 T cell receptor beta chains came from one sample sequenced in a study of blood T cell repertoires in COVID-19. Profiled with immunoSEQ multiplex PCR; TCRdb holds only in-frame clones, not every one. The sample shows 250,000 or so clones, around four fifths of them seen only once. Specimen: peripheral blood. All receptors come from a woman between 70 and 85 years old with acute or convalescent COVID-19.

The chain recombines TRBV19 with TRBJ2-6, with D perhaps matching TRBD1 (5 bases). Germline loops: CDR1 LNHDA, CDR2 SQIVND (reference sequence). Trimming pared 3 bases from V and 2 bases from J, leaving 8 bases between. This CDR3 comprises 15 residues. CDR3 amino acids: CASSIIGAGANVLTF. DNA of the CDR3: TGTGCCAGTAGTATTATAGGGGCTGGGGCCAACGTCCTGACTTTC. Full variable domain (rest looked up from reference TRBV19 and TRBJ2-6): DGGITQSPKYLFRKEGQNVTLSCEQNLNHDAMYWYRQDPGQGLRLIYYSQIVNDFQKGDIAEGYSVSREKKESFPLTVTSAQKNPTAFYLCASSIIGAGANVLTFGAGSRLTVL.

This clone came up once. V usage is TRBV4-1 and J usage is TRBJ2-7; 8 nucleotides line up with TRBD1. CDR3 length equals 15 residues. J lost 9 bases, V lost 3 bases, and 13 bases had no gene match. Germline loops: CDR1 MGHRA, CDR2 YSYEKL. The DNA of the CDR3 is TGCGCCAGCAGCCAGGACAGGGTCTACCCTACGGGGCAGTACTTC. This codes for CASSQDRVYPTGQYF.

The chain uses TRBV28 and TRBJ1-3; no clear D gene. V lost 1 base and J lost 0, with 4 bases in between. Germline-derived CDR1 and CDR2 are MDHEN and SYDVKM. This CDR3 contains 14 residues. Here the CDR3 DNA reads TGTGCCAGCAGTTTATTTCACTCTGGAAACACCATATATTTT. Translated, it gives CASSLFHSGNTIYF.

The chain is built from TRBV10-1 and TRBJ1-1; no clear D gene. V dropped 3 bases and J dropped 5 bases, with 7 bases sitting between them. The CDR3 contains 12 residues. Looked up from germline, CDR1 is WNHNN and CDR2 is SYGVQD (reference sequence). This CDR3 reads CASSDAVTEAFF. CDR3 coding DNA: TGCGCCAGCAGTGATGCGGTTACTGAAGCTTTCTTT.

This clone was observed once. CDR3 sequence (DNA): TGCGCCAGCAGCTTAGAGACGGGTAATTCACCCCTCCACTTT. This sequence encodes CASSLETGNSPLHF. The V and J genes are TRBV5-1 and TRBJ1-6; D is ambiguous. The CDR3 has 14 residues. V lost 2 bases, J lost 6 bases, and 9 bases lay in between. CDR1 SGHRS and CDR2 YFSETQ come from the germline V gene. Full variable domain (remainder filled in from reference TRBV5-1 and TRBJ1-6): KAGVTQTPRYLIKTRGQQVTLSCSPISGHRSVSWYQQTPGQGLQFLFEYFSETQRNKGNFPGRFSGRQFSNSRSEMNVSTLELGDSALYLCASSLETGNSPLHFGNGTRLTVT.

This clone was counted a single time. This sequence joins TRBV11-2 and TRBJ1-1, with TRBD1 as a possible D gene (5 bases). This CDR3 spans 16 amino acids. Trimming pared 7 bases from V and 4 bases from J, leaving 22 bases between. Germline V lookup: CDR1 SGHAT, CDR2 FQNNGV. CDR3 sequence: CASTRGRGGNGTEAFF. The CDR3 DNA reads as TGTGCCAGCACCCGGGGGAGGGGAGGTAACGGCACTGAAGCTTTCTTT.

This sequence joins TRBV7-6 and TRBJ1-4; D gene unclear. The germline V gene has CDR1 SGHVS and CDR2 FNYEAQ. V lost 6 bases, J lost 0 bases, and 11 bases lay in between. CDR3 length: 15 residues. In DNA form, the CDR3 reads TGTGCCAGCAGTCGGAGAGCCTCAACTAATGAAAAACTGTTTTTT. As protein: CASSRRASTNEKLFF.

This clone came up a few times. The CDR3 coding sequence is TGTGCCAGCAGCTTACGGGCAGGGGGTATGTCAGATACGCAGTATTTT. It yields the protein CASSLRAGGMSDTQYF. V and J are TRBV13 and TRBJ2-3, with 7 bases identical to TRBD1. J gave up 4 bases and V 2 bases, and 9 bases lay outside the gene matches. Germline CDR1 reads PRHDT; CDR2 reads FYEKMQ (reference sequence). The CDR3 covers 16 residues.

The chain employs TRBV15 and TRBJ1-1; no reliable D call. The CDR3 is 12 residues long. In germline, CDR1 is LNHNV, CDR2 YYDKDF (reference sequence). V lost 0 bases to trimming and J lost 6 bases, with 5 bases between them. The CDR3: CATSRDIAEAFF. The CDR3 DNA reads TGTGCCACCAGCAGAGATATTGCTGAAGCTTTCTTT.

The V call is TRBV5-4, the J call TRBJ2-3, with D possibly TRBD1 on 5 matching bases. V was clipped by 4 bases and J by 0 bases, with 12 bases between them. This CDR3 contains 15 residues. The germline V gene encodes CDR1 SGHNT and CDR2 YYREEE (reference sequence). Written as DNA, the CDR3 is TGTGCCAGCAGCGGGGCTAACCCTAGCACAGATACGCAGTATTTT. It codes for CASSGANPSTDTQYF.

In the case of this clone: The sample contains more than one DNA sequence encoding this CDR3. The chain links TRBV5-1 to TRBJ1-6, with 9 nucleotides matching TRBD1. Germline values: CDR1 SGHRS, CDR2 YFSETQ. V shed 2 bases, J shed 0 bases, and the junction held 3 bases outside the gene matches. The CDR3 sequence is 17 residues long. This chain's CDR3 is CASSLGQGSSYNSPLHF. The CDR3 DNA is TGCGCCAGCAGCTTAGGACAGGGGAGCTCCTATAATTCACCCCTCCACTTT.

This chain joins TRBV4-3 and TRBJ1-4; D possibly corresponds to TRBD1 (5 bases). CDR3 length equals 14 residues. From germline, CDR1 is LGHNA and CDR2 YSLEER. The V and J ends lost 2 bases and 8 bases respectively, with 12 bases between them. This chain's CDR3 is CASSQRPGGEKLFF. CDR3 nucleotide sequence: TGCGCCAGCAGCCAACGGCCTGGGGGGGAAAAACTGTTTTTT.

This sequence joins TRBV28 and TRBJ1-5, with D uncertain. The CDR3 runs 14 residues. Germline-derived CDR1 and CDR2 are MDHEN and SYDVKM. V was cut by 6 bases and J by 4 bases, with 13 bases left in between. CDR3 residues: CASSSGFWNQPQHF. CDR3 nucleotides: TGTGCCAGCAGCTCAGGTTTTTGGAATCAGCCCCAGCATTTT.

This clone has a handful of counts. V gene TRBV29-1 combines with J gene TRBJ1-3, with a weak D call TRBD1 (6 bases). The CDR3 totals 14 residues. Germline V CDR1 and CDR2: SQVTM, ANQGSEA. V was trimmed by 7 bases and J by 0 bases, leaving 13 bases between them. CDR3 loop: CSGKQGSSGNTIYF. The CDR3 DNA sequence: TGCAGCGGAAAACAGGGTAGCTCTGGAAACACCATATATTTT.

This chain's CDR3 is CASSLDPGQGREQFF. CDR3 sequence (DNA): TGCGCCAGCAGCTTAGACCCGGGACAGGGTAGGGAGCAGTTCTTC. This chain connects TRBV5-1 to TRBJ2-1, with TRBD1 identical over 9 bases. The J segment lost 10 bases and the V segment lost 2 bases, leaving 10 bases of the junction unmatched. CDR1 and CDR2 from the germline V gene are SGHRS and YFSETQ. The CDR3 runs 15 residues.

This clone was detected a few times. The chain employs TRBV30 and TRBJ1-5, with a weak D call TRBD1 (6 bases). The CDR3 is 13 amino acids. CDR1 and CDR2 (germline): GTSNPN, SVGIG (reference sequence). Trimming left V 2 bases short and J 4 bases short, with 9 bases between. CDR3 amino acids: CAWSTTGNQPQHF. The CDR3 bases are TGTGCCTGGAGTACGACAGGTAATCAGCCCCAGCATTTT.

The chain is built from TRBV14 and TRBJ1-6; no clear D. CDR3 length: 15 amino acids. Trimming stripped 2 bases from V and 6 bases from J, with 11 bases between. Germline assignment: CDR1 SGHDN and CDR2 FVKESK. The CDR3 loop reads CASSQQSLLNSPLHF. As DNA, the CDR3 is TGTGCCAGCAGCCAACAGTCCCTGCTTAATTCACCCCTCCACTTT.

The genes are TRBV6-5 and TRBJ2-3; maybe TRBD1 (5 bases). Trimming pared 4 bases from V and 0 bases from J, leaving 11 bases between. Looked up from germline, CDR1 is MNHEY and CDR2 is SVGAGI. This CDR3 has 15 residues. Here the CDR3 reads CASSSQGISTDTQYF. CDR3 in DNA: TGTGCCAGCAGTTCCCAGGGTATAAGCACAGATACGCAGTATTTT.

The chain uses TRBV4-1 and TRBJ1-2, with D tentatively TRBD1 (6 bases). The CDR3 has 17 residues. Germline loops: CDR1 MGHRA, CDR2 YSYEKL. V dropped 8 bases and J dropped 0 bases, with 22 bases sitting between them. CDR3 coding DNA: TGCGCCAGCTGGGGTACTCAGGGGCGGTTATCTAACTATGGCTACACCTTC. Residues: CASWGTQGRLSNYGYTF.

The chain joins TRBV7-9 to TRBJ1-2, with no clear D. Between the trimmed V and J ends, which lost 5 bases and 4 bases, there was a span of 11 bases. CDR1 is SEHNR and CDR2 is FQNEAQ in the germline V gene (reference sequence). This CDR3 has 13 residues. The CDR3: CASSREGSYGYTF. The CDR3 DNA follows: TGTGCCAGCAGCCGGGAAGGGAGCTATGGCTACACCTTC. Full variable domain (outside the CDR3, taken from reference TRBV7-9 and TRBJ1-2): DTGVSQNPRHKITKRGQNVTFRCDPISEHNRLYWYRQTLGQGPEFLTYFQNEAQLEKSRLLSDRFSAERPKGSFSTLEIQRTEQGDSAMYLCASSREGSYGYTFGSGTRLTVV.

J is TRBJ1-1 and V is TRBV14, with 7 bases identical to TRBD1. J lost 4 bases, V lost 4 bases, and 15 bases had no gene match. The CDR3 has 17 residues. Germline CDR1 is SGHDN and CDR2 is FVKESK. CDR3 sequence reads: CASSRRQGISSGTEAFF. As DNA, the CDR3 is TGTGCCAGCAGCCGCCGACAGGGAATTTCCTCAGGCACTGAAGCTTTCTTT.

CDR3 region: CASSIRGLSGNTIYF. The CDR3 nucleotides read TGTGCCAGTAGTATTCGGGGGTTGTCTGGAAACACCATATATTTT. This rearrangement joins TRBV19 to TRBJ1-3; TRBD1 might be the D (5 bases). Trimming removed 3 bases at V and 1 base at J, with 10 bases between. Germline V gene lookup returns CDR1 LNHDA and CDR2 SQIVND (reference sequence). The CDR3 length is 15 residues.

Points on this clone: One end of the junction does not line up with germline, which may come from a read error. The chain joins TRBV6-1 to TRBJ1-2; D perhaps matches TRBD1 (5 bases). The CDR3 extends over 16 amino acids. Germline V gene sequence: CDR1 MNHNS, CDR2 SASEGT. The CDR3 region has the DNA TGTGCCACCAGTGGAGACAGCCATCTATTTAACTATGGCTACACCTTC. It is translated as CATSGDSHLFNYGYTF.